Each of the 9 T cell receptor beta chains below was sequenced from the same sample in a study of Ad26.COV2.S vaccination and SARS-CoV-2 variants. Measured with immunoSEQ multiplex PCR; TCRdb has only the in-frame clones, and not every one. The data contain hundreds of thousands of clones, 80% to 90% of them seen just once; the ten biggest clones take up roughly 3.6%. Treatment defined: some 20 received Ad26.COV2.S at low or high dose, single or two shots; a few received placebo; per-sample allocation not given. At day 63 after the first vaccine or placebo injection, samples were drawn. Source: peripheral blood, taken in a trial of Ad26.COV2.S vaccine versus placebo. These TCRs come from a person aged 18-60 years who received the Ad26.COV2.S COVID-19 vaccine or a placebo.

The genes are TRBV4-3 and TRBJ2-7; TRBD1 aligns across 9 bases. With 1 base clipped from V and 3 bases from J, the junction kept 7 bases outside the gene matches. The CDR3 consists of 16 residues. Germline lookup yields CDR1 LGHNA and CDR2 YSLEER. The CDR3 nucleotides are TGCGCCAGCAGCCAAGTCCCCGGGACAGGGTTCTACGAGCAGTACTTC. It yields the protein CASSQVPGTGFYEQYF.

The CDR3 DNA reads as TGCGCCAGCAGATTTGGGACAGGAACAGACCAGTACTTC. This gives the protein CASRFGTGTDQYF. This chain connects TRBV5-1 to TRBJ2-7, with TRBD1 matching over 8 bases. Germline CDR1 and CDR2: SGHRS and YFSETQ. The CDR3 is 13 residues long. J lost 10 bases, V lost 5 bases, and 11 bases had no gene match. The full variable domain, completed using reference TRBV5-1 and TRBJ2-7, is KAGVTQTPRYLIKTRGQQVTLSCSPISGHRSVSWYQQTPGQGLQFLFEYFSETQRNKGNFPGRFSGRQFSNSRSEMNVSTLELGDSALYLCASRFGTGTDQYFGPGTRLTVT.

J is TRBJ2-7 and V is TRBV13; 8 positions match TRBD1. Per the germline V gene, CDR1 is PRHDT and CDR2 is FYEKMQ (reference sequence). Trimming removed 5 bases from V and 2 bases from J; junction bases left unmatched: 8. The CDR3 runs to 15 residues. The CDR3 region is CASSILTGVTYEQYF. In nucleotides, the CDR3 is TGTGCCAGCAGCATTCTGACAGGGGTTACCTACGAGCAGTACTTC.

The V gene is TRBV15, the J gene TRBJ2-3; 8 bases align to TRBD2. Germline CDR1 reads LNHNV; CDR2 reads YYDKDF (reference sequence). The length of the CDR3 is 15 residues. V dropped 8 bases and J dropped 0; count of bases not matched to a gene: 7. DNA for the CDR3: TGTGCCACCGCGGGGGGAGCCTATAGCACAGATACGCAGTATTTT. This encodes CATAGGAYSTDTQYF.

This clone was seen once. This rearrangement joins TRBV6-4 to TRBJ1-2; D is ambiguous. Between the trimmed V and J ends, which lost 6 bases and 5 bases, there was a span of 10 bases. Per the germline V gene, CDR1 is MRHNA and CDR2 is SNTAGT. The length of the CDR3 is 12 residues. The CDR3 here is CASSNGDYGYTF. DNA for the CDR3: TGTGCCAGCAGCAATGGAGATTATGGCTACACCTTC.

The V gene is TRBV18, the J gene TRBJ1-1; D is undetermined. Germline values: CDR1 KGHSH, CDR2 LQKENI. The CDR3 runs to 15 residues. The V gene lost 1 base and the J gene lost 6 bases, with 15 bases spanning the gap. The CDR3: CASSPQEGLSAEAFF. The CDR3 region has the DNA TGTGCCAGCTCACCACAGGAAGGACTGAGCGCTGAAGCTTTCTTT.

The chain couples TRBV20-1 to TRBJ1-6; D unclear. The CDR3 spans 13 residues. Germline assignment: CDR1 DFQATT and CDR2 SNEGSKA (reference sequence). The V and J ends lost 3 bases and 8 bases respectively, with 11 bases between them. The DNA for the CDR3 is TGCAGTGCTAGTGACGGACGGGATTCACCCCTCCACTTT. Protein product: CSASDGRDSPLHF.

The rearrangement uses TRBV5-4 and TRBJ2-5; 9 bases are a match to TRBD2. Germline loops: CDR1 SGHNT, CDR2 YYREEE (reference sequence). This CDR3 region has 16 residues. V was clipped by 4 bases and J by 6 bases; unmatched bases: 13. CDR3 in DNA: TGTGCCAGCAGCGTCGCCACTCCGGGACTAGCTCAGACCCAGTACTTC. This translates into CASSVATPGLAQTQYF.

The V call is TRBV6-2 or TRBV6-3, the J call TRBJ1-1, with 9 positions matching TRBD1. Per the germline V gene, CDR1 is MNHEY and CDR2 is SVGEGT. V trimming: 0 bases; J trimming: 4 bases; junction bases outside the gene matches: 6. CDR3 length: 16 residues. The CDR3 sequence: CASSYSRGQGFTEAFF. The DNA for the CDR3 is TGTGCCAGCAGTTACTCTAGAGGACAGGGGTTCACTGAAGCTTTCTTT.